A single sample is the source of the 4 T cell receptor beta chains below, sequenced in a study of beta chain features in type 1 diabetes. The sequenced template was cDNA made from the entire isolated RNA. This table comes from immunoSEQ multiplex PCR, and its TCRdb copy is limited to in-frame clones, with some not included. The sample holds tens of thousands of clones; about 55% are singletons and the top ten take over 2%. The sequenced sample consisted of Tregs from blood. These receptors all come from a woman aged 18-29 years in good health.

The chain uses TRBV29-1 and TRBJ2-6; D remains ambiguous. The CDR3 runs to 12 residues. Germline CDR1 SQVTM, CDR2 ANQGSEA. Trimming stripped 4 bases from V and 4 bases from J, with 5 bases between. The DNA of the CDR3 is TGCAGCGTTGCCGGGGGGGCCAACGTCCTGACTTTC. It yields the protein CSVAGGANVLTF.

This sequence joins TRBV19 and TRBJ2-1, with TRBD2 matching over 12 bases. Germline assignment: CDR1 LNHDA and CDR2 SQIVND (reference sequence). CDR3 length equals 14 residues. Trimming removed 10 bases from V and 3 bases from J; junction bases left unmatched: 4. The CDR3 DNA is TGTGCCACCTCACTAGCGGGAGGCTACAATGAGCAGTTCTTC. The encoded protein is CATSLAGGYNEQFF.

The DNA for the CDR3 is TGCGCCAGCAGCTTGGGGGGGACAGGGAGCAATCAGCCCCAGCATTTT. The encoded protein is CASSLGGTGSNQPQHF. The chain uses TRBV5-1 and TRBJ1-5, with 9 bases identical to TRBD1. The germline CDR1 and CDR2 sequences are SGHRS and YFSETQ. V lost 0 bases and J lost 1; bases outside the gene matches: 2. The CDR3 consists of 16 residues.

This clone has more than one count but fewer than ten. The chain carries TRBV28 and TRBJ1-2, with 7 bases lining up with TRBD1. V lost 2 bases, J lost 8 bases, and 8 bases stayed unmatched. Germline loops: CDR1 MDHEN, CDR2 SYDVKM. This CDR3 has 14 residues. The CDR3 coding sequence is TGTGCCAGCAGTTTACCGGGACAGCGGAGGGGCTACACCTTC. Translating it yields CASSLPGQRRGYTF.